This TCR beta chain was captured by sequencing in a study of identical twins. This CDR3 spans 14 amino acids. Germline CDR1 and CDR2: DFQATT and SNEGSKA (reference sequence). The J segment lost 5 bases and the V segment lost 7 bases, leaving 7 bases of the junction unmatched. In its sample, this clonotype was seen a few times. What it recognizes is unknown. Study results and limitations: Researchers caution that invariant MAIT and iNKT cells could partly confound zero-insertion analyses.

Each cDNA held unique molecular identifiers, and template switching gave it a universal primer site. From the 5' RACE reads, TCRdb called clonotypes with MiXCR, one entry per CDR3 protein. The sample lists about 720,000 distinct CDR3 sequences; roughly 18% were seen once. Another study also made use of these data, one on T cells expressing NK-cell markers. That study reports: According to the study, TCR beta repertoires originated from sorted CD3+CD56+NKG2C+, CD3+CD56+NKG2C- and CD3+CD56-NKG2C+ T cells. Dominant NKG2C+ clonotypes made up roughly 1.0-8% of CD8+ T cells in roughly 6 donors.

The chain has TRBV20-1 and TRBJ2-1; 11 nucleotides agree with TRBD2. Sequencing was performed on PBMCs. The origin of this receptor is a young woman in good health. The CDR3 DNA follows: TGCAGTGTTTCCCTAGCGGGAGGTGACAATGAGCAGTTCTTC. Protein: CSVSLAGGDNEQFF.